This T cell receptor (beta chain) was identified in a study of T cell changes during pregnancy in multiple sclerosis. Produced via immunoSEQ multiplex PCR; TCRdb's table is partial and in-frame only. Here the sample spans fewer than 25,000 clones, roughly nine tenths being singletons. The CDR3 length is 14 residues. CDR1 and CDR2 from the germline V gene are LNHDA and SQIVND (reference sequence). Trimming removed 3 bases from V and 1 base from J, with 10 bases in between. This sequence originates from a female donor in good health, enrolled as a control in a pregnancy study. The sample in question was CD8+ T cells from peripheral blood mononuclear cells, obtained in the third trimester of pregnancy. The chain couples TRBV19 to TRBJ2-7; D is possibly TRBD1 (5 bases). The DNA for the CDR3 is TGTGCCAGTAGTATGGGGCCTAATTCCTACGAGCAGTACTTC. This sequence encodes CASSMGPNSYEQYF.